These 4 T cell receptor beta chains originate from one sample sequenced in a study of T cell clones after liver transplantation. Some clones are missing from TCRdb's copy, which holds only in-frame ones; the method was immunoSEQ multiplex PCR. In the table there are tens of thousands of clones, about 70% of which are singletons. This specimen consisted of CD4+ T cells from blood, obtained at the 22-month timepoint. The receptors were sampled from a human patient who received a liver transplant. T cells may partly derive from the graft donor.

The genes are TRBV7-6 and TRBJ2-7; 7 bases line up with TRBD2. The junction had 8 bases not matched to a gene; V was cut back by 1 base and J by 2 bases. The CDR3 totals 16 residues. Per germline, CDR1 SGHVS and CDR2 FNYEAQ. CDR3: CASSLGGGKVTYEQYF. The CDR3 bases are TGTGCCAGCAGCTTAGGGGGAGGGAAAGTAACCTACGAGCAGTACTTC.

The chain employs TRBV12-5 and TRBJ2-1; 9 bases match TRBD2. CDR1 and CDR2 from the germline V gene are LGHNT and FRNRAP. V was clipped by 1 base and J by 5 bases; unmatched bases: 6. The CDR3 extends over 16 amino acids. This CDR3 reads CASGLGSGGFNNEQFF. Here the CDR3 DNA reads TGTGCTAGTGGTTTGGGGAGCGGGGGGTTTAACAATGAGCAGTTCTTC.

The gene calls are TRBV5-1 and TRBJ1-1, with D maybe TRBD1 (6 bases). There are 14 residues in the CDR3. Germline CDR1 reads SGHRS; CDR2 reads YFSETQ. V lost 6 bases to trimming and J lost 1 base, with 13 bases between them. CDR3 in DNA: TGCGCCAGCACCGTGGACAGACAGAACACTGAAGCTTTCTTT. Protein product: CASTVDRQNTEAFF.

This clone has just one count. This chain connects TRBV10-2 to TRBJ2-3, with TRBD2 identical over 8 bases. Germline lookup yields CDR1 WSHSY and CDR2 SAAADI. The CDR3 covers 17 residues. The V and J ends lost 6 bases and 2 bases, in that order; junction bases with no gene match: 13. The CDR3 DNA reads as TGCGCCAGCAGAGGGGTCGGGAGCGGGGGACACACAGATACGCAGTATTTT. Translating it yields CASRGVGSGGHTDTQYF.